The entry below describes one T cell receptor beta chain. An end of the junction differs from the germline gene, which may be a read error. The sample originates from a study of blood T cell repertoires in COVID-19. Study as a whole: PBMCs, B-cell-depleted T cells, or T cells provided the cDNA or gDNA that made up the material.

The CDR3 consists of 14 residues. CDR1 SGHAT and CDR2 FQNNGV come from the germline V gene. Sequenced by immunoSEQ multiplex PCR; TCRdb stores in-frame clones only, minus some. The sample has some 180,000 clones, approximately 91% seen once. Patients from Seattle were sampled longitudinally, starting during active infection. The receptor was derived from a man aged 18 to 30 with COVID-19, enrolled during active disease. Input material: peripheral blood. The chain joins TRBV11-2 to TRBJ2-1, with 10 bases lining up with TRBD2. Here the CDR3 reads CASSLGSSGRRWIF. The CDR3, as DNA: TGTGCCAGCAGCTTAGGCAGTAGCGGGAGGCGTTGGATCTTC. The full variable domain, its missing parts supplied by reference TRBV11-2 and TRBJ2-1, is EAGVAQSPRYKIIEKRQSVAFWCNPISGHATLYWYQQILGQGPKLLIQFQNNGVVDDSQLPKDRFSAERLKGVDSTLKIQPAKLEDSAVYLCASSLGSSGRRWIFGPGTRLTVL.